These T cell receptor beta chains were read from a single sample in a study of memory CD4+ T cells and cytomegalovirus serostatus. Generated by immunoSEQ multiplex PCR, the TCRdb table keeps only in-frame clones and is missing some. The profile covers over 75,000 clones, with over 70% appearing a single time and less than 4.5% taken by the ten largest. The sequencing sample was made of memory CD4+ T cells from blood. These receptors originate from an adult in good health and CMV-seropositive. The CDR3 runs from the conserved cysteine through the conserved F or W. A D gene is named only where the DNA matches it firmly. Clone size appears in some rows only: once, few, many, or a class for an expanded clone.

size: NA; D: TRBD1; V: TRBV4-2; J: TRBJ1-1; DNA: TGTGCCAGCAGCCAAGACCGGGACAGGATATATTGGGCTTTCTTT; CDR3: CASSQDRDRIYWAFF
size: NA; D: NA; V: TRBV5-6; J: TRBJ2-1; DNA: TGTGCCAGCAGCCGCAGGTCCAATGAGCAGTTCTTC; CDR3: CASSRRSNEQFF
size: once; D: TRBD2; V: TRBV5-1; J: TRBJ2-3; DNA: TGCGCCAGCAGCGAACGGGGGGAGACGCAGTATTTT; CDR3: CASSERGETQYF
size: few; D: NA; V: TRBV11-2; J: TRBJ2-1; DNA: TGTGCCAGCAGCACGTTCCAAGTCTCGCAGTTCTTC; CDR3: CASSTFQVSQFF
size: NA; D: TRBD1; V: TRBV11-2; J: TRBJ1-6; DNA: TGTGCCAGCAGCATAGCCGGGACAGGGCCTTCACCCCTCCACTTT; CDR3: CASSIAGTGPSPLHF
size: once; D: NA; V: TRBV7-2; J: TRBJ2-3; DNA: TGTGCCAGCAGCCCGGGACCGCCCACAGATACGCAGTATTTT; CDR3: CASSPGPPTDTQYF
size: NA; D: NA; V: TRBV7-3; J: TRBJ2-3; DNA: TGTGCCAGCAGCCAAACAGGGTACACAGATACGCAGTATTTT; CDR3: CASSQTGYTDTQYF
size: NA; D: NA; V: TRBV6-1; J: TRBJ2-2; DNA: TGTGCCAGCAGTGAAGTCTACGGGGAGCTGTTTTTT; CDR3: CASSEVYGELFF
size: NA; D: TRBD2; V: TRBV29-1; J: TRBJ2-3; DNA: TGCAGCGTCGTGACTAGCGGGAGAGGAGCCCATACGCAGTATTTT; CDR3: CSVVTSGRGAHTQYF
size: NA; D: NA; V: TRBV28; J: TRBJ2-7; DNA: TGTGCCAGCAGTTTAGGGTTGGGGGCGGGTGAGCAGTACTTC; CDR3: CASSLGLGAGEQYF
size: NA; D: TRBD2; V: TRBV2; J: TRBJ2-5; DNA: TGTGCCAGCAGTCGGGGGGAAGAGACCCAGTACTTC; CDR3: CASSRGEETQYF
size: NA; D: NA; V: TRBV2; J: TRBJ2-3; DNA: TGTGCCAGCAGTGGAACGGCGGTGGACACAGATACGCAGTATTTT; CDR3: CASSGTAVDTDTQYF
size: NA; D: NA; V: TRBV27; J: TRBJ2-7; DNA: TGTGCCAGCAGTTGGGGGGTCGGGTCCTACGAGCAGTACTTC; CDR3: CASSWGVGSYEQYF
size: NA; D: NA; V: TRBV6-1; J: TRBJ1-2; DNA: TGTGCCACAGCCTATCTCCCCCCAGGCAGTTATGGCTACACCTTC; CDR3: CATAYLPPGSYGYTF
size: NA; D: TRBD1; V: TRBV7-6; J: TRBJ1-4; DNA: TGTGCCAGCAGCTCCTTAAACGACAGGGGGTCAAATGAAAAACTGTTTTTT; CDR3: CASSSLNDRGSNEKLFF
size: NA; D: TRBD1; V: TRBV11-2; J: TRBJ2-3; DNA: TGTGCCAGCAGCTCCGGGACAGGGGCCACAGATACGCAGTATTTT; CDR3: CASSSGTGATDTQYF
size: NA; D: NA; V: TRBV7-8; J: TRBJ2-7; DNA: TGTGCCAGCAGCTTATTTCAGGGTTCCTACGAGCAGTACTTC; CDR3: CASSLFQGSYEQYF
size: NA; D: NA; V: TRBV2; J: TRBJ2-1; DNA: TGTGCCAGCAGTGAAAGGGGGGTCTACAATGAGCAGTTCTTC; CDR3: CASSERGVYNEQFF
size: NA; D: NA; V: TRBV6-5; J: TRBJ2-2; DNA: TGTGCCAGCAGAGGCGGGACAGCGAACACCGGGGAGCTGTTTTTT; CDR3: CASRGGTANTGELFF
size: few; D: NA; V: TRBV27; J: TRBJ1-5; DNA: TGTGCCAGCAGTTCATCCTATAGCAATCAGCCCCAGCATTTT; CDR3: CASSSSYSNQPQHF
size: NA; D: NA; V: TRBV7-2; J: TRBJ2-7; DNA: TGTGCCAGCAGCTTAGAAGGCGTCGGATCTTTGGAGCAGTACTTC; CDR3: CASSLEGVGSLEQYF
size: NA; D: TRBD1; V: TRBV30; J: TRBJ2-3; DNA: TGTGCCTGGAGTTCAGGGGACAGTACAGATACGCAGTATTTT; CDR3: CAWSSGDSTDTQYF
size: NA; D: NA; V: TRBV18; J: TRBJ2-5; DNA: TGTGCCAGCTCACGGGACACGGGGTATTTAGAGACCCAGTACTTC; CDR3: CASSRDTGYLETQYF
size: NA; D: NA; V: TRBV7-4; J: TRBJ2-5; DNA: TGTGCCAGCACCCACCTTTCCCGGGTCCAAGAGACCCAGTACTTC; CDR3: CASTHLSRVQETQYF
size: NA; D: NA; V: TRBV5-5; J: TRBJ2-7; DNA: TGTGCCAGCAGCTTGGGCCAGTCATACTCCTACGAGCAGTACTTC; CDR3: CASSLGQSYSYEQYF
size: NA; D: NA; V: TRBV19; J: TRBJ1-2; DNA: TGTGCCAGTAGTATCGTACAGGAAGCCTATGGCTACACCTTC; CDR3: CASSIVQEAYGYTF
size: NA; D: NA; V: TRBV29-1; J: TRBJ2-7; DNA: TGCAGCGTTGATTCCCCTAACTACGAGCAGTACTTC; CDR3: CSVDSPNYEQYF
size: NA; D: TRBD1; V: TRBV10-2; J: TRBJ2-5; DNA: TGCGCCAGCAGTGACCCAGGGGGACAAGAGACCCAGTACTTC; CDR3: CASSDPGGQETQYF
size: NA; D: NA; V: TRBV25-1; J: TRBJ1-4; DNA: TGTGCCAGCAGTGAATGGGCACCTCAAGGGGGTGAAAAACTGTTTTTT; CDR3: CASSEWAPQGGEKLFF
size: NA; D: NA; V: TRBV5-6; J: TRBJ2-1; DNA: TGTGCCGGCAGCTTGGGAGGTTCGGACAATGAGCAGTTCTTC; CDR3: CAGSLGGSDNEQFF
size: NA; D: NA; V: TRBV27; J: TRBJ1-1; DNA: TGTGCCAGCAGTTCGCTCAACAGGGCGGGCACTGAAGCTTTCTTT; CDR3: CASSSLNRAGTEAFF
size: NA; D: TRBD1; V: TRBV19; J: TRBJ2-7; DNA: TGTGCCAGTAGCGACAGGGATGACTACGAGCAGTACTTC; CDR3: CASSDRDDYEQYF
size: NA; D: NA; V: TRBV7-9; J: TRBJ2-7; DNA: TGTGCCAGCAGCCCATCGGGGACCTACGAGCAGTACTTC; CDR3: CASSPSGTYEQYF
size: NA; D: NA; V: TRBV6-1; J: TRBJ2-7; DNA: TGTGCCAGCTTAAGGATCTCGTACGAGCAGTACTTC; CDR3: CASLRISYEQYF
size: NA; D: TRBD1; V: TRBV9; J: TRBJ2-3; DNA: TGTGCCAGCAGCGCCTCACAGGGGACCACAGATACGCAGTATTTT; CDR3: CASSASQGTTDTQYF
size: few; D: NA; V: TRBV5-1; J: TRBJ2-7; DNA: TGCGCCAGCAGACCGGGACACCAAGCCTACGAGCAGTACTTC; CDR3: CASRPGHQAYEQYF
size: NA; D: NA; V: TRBV5-1; J: TRBJ2-5; DNA: TGCGCCAGCAGCTTGGAAGGTAGGGAAGAGACCCAGTACTTC; CDR3: CASSLEGREETQYF
size: once; D: NA; V: TRBV6-1; J: TRBJ1-1; DNA: TGTGCCAGCAGTGATTTCGGGGAATACACTGAAGCTTTCTTT; CDR3: CASSDFGEYTEAFF
size: NA; D: TRBD2; V: TRBV6-6; J: TRBJ2-3; DNA: TGTGCCAGCAGCGGGGGGGCGGATACGCAGTATTTT; CDR3: CASSGGADTQYF
size: NA; D: TRBD1; V: TRBV5-6; J: TRBJ2-5; DNA: TGTGCCAGCAGCTTATTCCGGGACAGGGGACAAGAGACCCAGTACTTC; CDR3: CASSLFRDRGQETQYF
size: NA; D: TRBD1; V: TRBV5-1; J: TRBJ2-5; DNA: TGCGCCAGCAGCTTGGGGGGGACAGGCGAGGAGACCCAGTACTTC; CDR3: CASSLGGTGEETQYF
size: NA; D: NA; V: TRBV7-3; J: TRBJ1-1; DNA: TGTGCCAGCAGCGTCTCGGGGGCGGCTTACACTGAAGCTTTCTTT; CDR3: CASSVSGAAYTEAFF
size: once; D: TRBD2; V: TRBV5-1; J: TRBJ2-1; DNA: TGCGCCAGCACCTCCGGGACTAGTGGTGAGCAGTTCTTC; CDR3: CASTSGTSGEQFF
size: NA; D: NA; V: TRBV14; J: TRBJ2-1; DNA: TGTGCCAGCAGCCAACTCGGGAGGGGGCGTGTAAATGAGCAGTTCTTC; CDR3: CASSQLGRGRVNEQFF
size: NA; D: TRBD2; V: TRBV7-3; J: TRBJ2-1; DNA: TGTGCCAGCGGGACTAGCAATTCGGTCTCTGATGAGCAGTTCTTC; CDR3: CASGTSNSVSDEQFF
size: few; D: NA; V: TRBV15; J: TRBJ2-5; DNA: TGTGCCACCAGCAGAGGGAGTCAGGGCCGACAAGAGACCCAGTACTTC; CDR3: CATSRGSQGRQETQYF
size: few; D: NA; V: TRBV4-2; J: TRBJ1-1; DNA: TGTGCCAGCACTAGAGGGTCCTCAATGGGGAACACTGAAGCTTTCTTT; CDR3: CASTRGSSMGNTEAFF
size: once; D: TRBD2; V: TRBV6-5; J: TRBJ2-3; DNA: TGTGCCAGCAGTTTGACTAGCGCGAGCACAGATACGCAGTATTTT; CDR3: CASSLTSASTDTQYF
size: once; D: TRBD2; V: TRBV5-6; J: TRBJ2-3; DNA: TGTGCCAGCAGGCTGGGACTAGCGGGTAGCACAGATACGCAGTATTTT; CDR3: CASRLGLAGSTDTQYF
size: many; D: NA; V: TRBV11-2; J: TRBJ1-2; DNA: TGTGCCAGCAGCTTAGTTGTTGGCGGCTACACCTTC; CDR3: CASSLVVGGYTF
size: NA; D: NA; V: TRBV9; J: TRBJ2-2; DNA: TGTGCCAGCAGCGGGGTCAAGCGGAACACCGGGGAGCTGTTTTTT; CDR3: CASSGVKRNTGELFF
size: NA; D: TRBD2; V: TRBV27; J: TRBJ2-7; DNA: TGTGCCAGCAGGGGACTCGCGGGAGGGGACGAGCAGTACTTC; CDR3: CASRGLAGGDEQYF
size: few; D: NA; V: TRBV21-1; J: TRBJ1-5; DNA: TGTGCCAGCAGCACCTCACGGGACAGGCCAAATCATAGCAATCAGCCCCAGCATTTT; CDR3: CASSTSRDRPNHSNQPQHF
size: NA; D: TRBD2; V: TRBV10-3; J: TRBJ2-3; DNA: TGTGCCATCAGTGAGTCAACTAGCGGAGATACGCAGTATTTT; CDR3: CAISESTSGDTQYF